A selection of T cell receptor beta chains follows, all from one sample in a study of vaccination and CD4 T cells after COVID-19. No antigens are known for them. TCRdb redid the calling of the PCR reads with MiXCR, one entry per CDR3 protein. The sample yields about 9,600 distinct CDR3 sequences, around 30% seen once. Sequencing was performed on CD4+ T cells from blood, cultured in vitro. All receptors come from a human donor in good health. The CDR3 runs from the conserved cysteine through the conserved F or W. The order of the fields is D gene, J gene, clone size, V gene, CDR3 DNA, CDR3 protein. The D gene is left open where the match is weak. The size field is filled for only some rows; it gives once, few, many or a size class.

.	TRBJ1-2	.	TRBV28	TGTGCCAGCGCCTTGGAGGGGCTTGAAGCTAACTATGGCTACACCTTC	CASALEGLEANYGYTF
TRBD2	TRBJ2-3	few	TRBV27	TGTGCCAGCAGTTTATCGCCGACTAGCGGAAGCACAGATACGCAGTATTTT	CASSLSPTSGSTDTQYF
.	TRBJ2-1	.	TRBV19	TGTGCCAGTACCCCACCCTATGCGCGGGGCCGCAATGAGCAGTTCTTC	CASTPPYARGRNEQFF
.	TRBJ2-3	few	TRBV7-9	TGTGCCAGCAGGCCTGGGGTGATTGAGGGGCGGACAGATACGCAGTATTTT	CASRPGVIEGRTDTQYF
.	TRBJ1-2	few	TRBV18	TGTGCCAGCTCACCCGGGGTGAACTATGGCTACACCTTC	CASSPGVNYGYTF
.	TRBJ1-6	.	TRBV12-3/TRBV12-4	TGTGCCAGCAGTTTAGCGTTGGCTCTGCCGAGAAATTCACCCCTCCACTTT	CASSLALALPRNSPLHF
TRBD2	TRBJ2-1	few	TRBV20-1	TGCAGTGCTAGAGGAGGGCGGGAGGGCCCTTACAATGAGCAGTTCTTC	CSARGGREGPYNEQFF
TRBD1	TRBJ2-3	.	TRBV12-3/TRBV12-4	TGTGCCAGCAGTAGGGCGGGGGGACAGGGGACAGATACGCAGTATTTT	CASSRAGGQGTDTQYF
.	TRBJ1-1	large	TRBV20-1	TGCAGTGCTAGGGCAGGGTCCGGCACTGAAGCTTTCTTT	CSARAGSGTEAFF
TRBD2	TRBJ2-7	few	TRBV20-1	TGCAGTGCTAGAGATACGGGAGGTCTCTCCTACGAGCAGTACTTC	CSARDTGGLSYEQYF
.	TRBJ1-1	.	TRBV6-2/TRBV6-3	TGTGCCAGCAGTTACCAACAGTCGAACACTGAAGCTTTCTTT	CASSYQQSNTEAFF
TRBD2	TRBJ2-1	.	TRBV10-2	TGCGCCAGCGCCCCGACTAGCTCGGTTTGGGAGCAGTTCTTC	CASAPTSSVWEQFF
.	TRBJ2-1	few	TRBV7-3	TGTGCCAGCAGCTTCCGCCGACTCGGGGATGAGCAGTTCTTC	CASSFRRLGDEQFF
TRBD1	TRBJ2-1	once	TRBV6-2/TRBV6-3	TGTGCCAGCAGGCCGACAGGGATTTATAATGAGCAGTTCTTC	CASRPTGIYNEQFF
TRBD1	TRBJ2-7	.	TRBV7-2	TGTGCCAGCAGCCCGGGACAGGAAAGGATGGAGCAGTACTTC	CASSPGQERMEQYF
.	TRBJ2-2	few	TRBV6-2/TRBV6-3	TGTGCCAGCAGTACTAACACCGGGGAGCTGTTTTTT	CASSTNTGELFF
.	TRBJ2-2	few	TRBV7-9	TGTGCCAGCAGCCTGGGGGCCCCAGGGAACACCGGGGAGCTGTTTTTT	CASSLGAPGNTGELFF
.	TRBJ1-2	few	TRBV20-1	TGCAGTGCTAGAGTTAGGTCTAACTATGGCTACACCTTC	CSARVRSNYGYTF
.	TRBJ2-3	.	TRBV7-9	TGTGCCAGCATCTCCCGGGGCGGGACGAGGGGAGATACGCAGTATTTT	CASISRGGTRGDTQYF
.	TRBJ1-1	.	TRBV11-3	TGTGCCAGCAGCTCAACGGGGAACACTGAAGCTTTCTTT	CASSSTGNTEAFF
TRBD1	TRBJ1-5	.	TRBV5-1	TGCGCCAGCAGCGGGGGACAGGGAAATGATCAGCCCCAGCATTTT	CASSGGQGNDQPQHF
TRBD1	TRBJ2-7	.	TRBV28	TGTGCCAGCAGTTTGGGGGACAGGTGGGAGAACGAGCAGTACTTC	CASSLGDRWENEQYF
.	TRBJ2-7	.	TRBV28	TGTGCCAGCTTAGGGCGGGTGACCTACGAGCAGTACTTC	CASLGRVTYEQYF
.	TRBJ1-4	.	TRBV7-6	TGTGCCAGCAGCTTATGGGGTGAAAAACTGTTTTTT	CASSLWGEKLFF
.	TRBJ2-7	medium-sized	TRBV20-1	TGCAGTGCTAGAGATCAAGGTGGGCGGCCTTCCTACGAGCAGTACTTC	CSARDQGGRPSYEQYF
TRBD1	TRBJ1-5	few	TRBV20-1	TGCAGTGGACGACAGGGGGCCAATCAGCCCCAGCATTTT	CSGRQGANQPQHF
.	TRBJ1-5	few	TRBV7-9	TGTGCCAGCAGCTTAGTGGCGCCGGGGCAGCCCCAGCATTTT	CASSLVAPGQPQHF
TRBD2	TRBJ2-5	few	TRBV20-1	TGCAGTGCTCAGAAGGCGGCGGGAGGAACCAAAGAGACCCAGTACTTC	CSAQKAAGGTKETQYF
.	TRBJ1-5	.	TRBV4-1	TGCGCCAGCAGCCATCTCACAGGGAAGGGAACACAGCCCCAGCATTTT	CASSHLTGKGTQPQHF
.	TRBJ2-7	few	TRBV6-1	TGTGCCAGCAGCCAACTTTGGGGAAACGAGCAGTACTTC	CASSQLWGNEQYF
.	TRBJ2-7	few	TRBV10-3	TGTGCCACGGGACCGCCATTCTCCTACGAGCAGTACTTC	CATGPPFSYEQYF
TRBD2	TRBJ2-2	.	TRBV20-1	TGCAGTGCTAGGCGGGAGTCGATCACCGGGGAGCTGTTTTTT	CSARRESITGELFF
.	TRBJ2-1	.	TRBV6-5	TGTGCCAGCAGTTACCGCCAGGGGTATGAGCAGTTCTTC	CASSYRQGYEQFF
TRBD2	TRBJ2-1	.	TRBV7-2	TGTGCCAGCAGCTTCCGATCCAGCGGGACGTCCTACAATGAGCAGTTCTTC	CASSFRSSGTSYNEQFF
TRBD1	TRBJ2-4	few	TRBV20-1	TGCAGTGCTAGGGGACAGGGGCTAAAAAACATTCAGTACTTC	CSARGQGLKNIQYF
.	TRBJ2-3	few	TRBV20-1	TGCAGTGCTAGATACGGGGAGGTCCCAGATACGCAGTATTTT	CSARYGEVPDTQYF
TRBD2	TRBJ2-1	.	TRBV7-6	TGTGCCAGCAGCCTCGTGAGCGGGAGTATCAGTACGGAGCAGTTCTTC	CASSLVSGSISTEQFF
.	TRBJ1-2	few	TRBV6-5	TGTGCCAGCAGTTACTCGAGGAGGGCGGCGAACTATGGCTACACCTTC	CASSYSRRAANYGYTF
TRBD2	TRBJ2-5	few	TRBV28	TGTGCCAGCATACGAGCGGGAAAAGAGACCCAGTACTTC	CASIRAGKETQYF
.	TRBJ2-1	.	TRBV4-1	TGCGCCAGCAGCCAAGATCACGGGGGGCCTCCCTACAATGAGCAGTTCTTC	CASSQDHGGPPYNEQFF
TRBD2	TRBJ2-7	.	TRBV6-2/TRBV6-3	TGTGCCAGCAGTCGGGGGGGATTGACCTACGAGCAGTACTTC	CASSRGGLTYEQYF
TRBD1	TRBJ1-1	few	TRBV25-1	TGTGCCAGCAGGGGACAGGGGGACACTGAAGCTTTCTTT	CASRGQGDTEAFF
TRBD1	TRBJ2-5	few	TRBV28	TGTGCCAGCAGGCACCTTCGCGCAGTCAGGGGGCAGGGGGAGACCCAGTACTTC	CASRHLRAVRGQGETQYF
TRBD1	TRBJ2-5	.	TRBV11-2	TGTGCCAGCAGCCCGTCTAGACAGGGCTGGGAGACCCAGTACTTC	CASSPSRQGWETQYF
TRBD1	TRBJ1-1	.	TRBV5-4	TGTGCCAGCAGCGAGAGACAGGGGGTTTTCTCTGAAGCTTTCTTT	CASSERQGVFSEAFF
.	TRBJ2-7	.	TRBV24-1	TGTGCCACCAGTGACAGCCGGGACGGCCAGGTGGAGCAGTACTTC	CATSDSRDGQVEQYF
TRBD2	TRBJ2-5	.	TRBV7-2	TGTGCCAGCAGCTTACCGCCGGGAGGTACCGAGACCCAGTACTTC	CASSLPPGGTETQYF
.	TRBJ2-3	.	TRBV19	TGTGCCAGTAGTATAGGCGCCGCTACCACAGATACGCAGTATTTT	CASSIGAATTDTQYF
TRBD1	TRBJ1-5	few	TRBV28	TGTGCCAGCAGTGTTACAGGGGGGTCGTGGCAGCCCCAGCATTTT	CASSVTGGSWQPQHF
TRBD1	TRBJ2-2	.	TRBV7-2	TGTGCCAGCAGCCCCGGGACAGGGGCGGGCACCGGGGAGCTGTTTTTT	CASSPGTGAGTGELFF
.	TRBJ2-3	.	TRBV27	TGTACCAGCAGTTTAGTGACTGGGCGGACAGATACGCAGTATTTT	CTSSLVTGRTDTQYF
TRBD1	TRBJ1-5	.	TRBV6-2/TRBV6-3	TGTGCCAGCAGAAGACTGGACAGGGCCGATCAGCCCCAGCATTTT	CASRRLDRADQPQHF
TRBD1	TRBJ2-7	.	TRBV19	TGTGCCAGTACCCGGGGGGGACAGGGGTCCACCTACGAGCAGTACTTC	CASTRGGQGSTYEQYF
.	TRBJ2-5	.	TRBV25-1	TGTGCCAGCAGTGGCCGGGGTGTCCCCGGGGAGACCCAGTACTTC	CASSGRGVPGETQYF
.	TRBJ1-2	few	TRBV28	TGTGCCAGCAGTTTAGGCTCCCATGGCTACACCTTC	CASSLGSHGYTF